This entry lists 3 T cell receptor beta chains sequenced from one sample in a study of T cells after yellow fever vaccination. TCRdb redid the calling of the 5' RACE reads with MiXCR, one entry per CDR3 protein. The sample has roughly 240,000 distinct CDR3 sequences; roughly 6.8% are singletons. Here the sequenced sample was CD4+ T cells sorted from PBMCs, taken on the day of the yellow fever booster vaccination. These receptors were collected from a man under 40 who received the YFV17D yellow fever vaccine.

The V gene is TRBV4-2, the J gene TRBJ2-3, with D perhaps TRBD1 (5 bases). Deletions cut 0 bases from V and 4 bases from J, with 8 bases between. Germline values: CDR1 LGHNA, CDR2 YNFKEQ. The CDR3 spans 14 residues. CDR3 protein: CASSQDIRADTQYF. CDR3 coding DNA: TGTGCCAGCAGCCAAGACATCAGGGCAGATACGCAGTATTTT.

This clonotype was seen only a few times. The V gene is TRBV10-3, the J gene TRBJ2-7; D may correspond to TRBD1 or TRBD2 (6 bases each). With 3 bases removed from V and 2 bases from J, the gap between germline ends came to 17 bases. Germline CDR1 reads ENHRY; CDR2 reads SYGVKD. This CDR3 has 16 amino acids. The CDR3 DNA follows: TGTGCCATCAGTGATTCTGGACGGGGGCTAACCTACGAGCAGTACTTC. Protein: CAISDSGRGLTYEQYF.

The chain recombines TRBV23-1 with TRBJ2-3; TRBD2 matches at 7 bases. TRBV23-1 is recorded as an ORF, its role being uncertain. Trimming took 5 bases from V and 2 from J; bases not matched to a gene: 13. The CDR3 spans 17 residues. The CDR3 DNA reads TGCGCCAGCAGTTCCTCCAGGGACTACCCAACCACAGATACGCAGTATTTT. It encodes CASSSSRDYPTTDTQYF.